This T cell receptor beta chain was observed in a study of blood T cell repertoires in COVID-19. Overall study context: T cells, B-cell-depleted T cells, or PBMCs supplied cDNA or gDNA.

Germline V gene lookup returns CDR1 LNHDA and CDR2 SQIVND (reference sequence). The CDR3 runs to 15 residues. Losses at the gene ends were 5 bases for V and 5 bases for J; bases not matched to a gene: 5. Per the study methods: Amplification of reference gene primers provided the estimated nucleated cell counts. TCRdb's table, derived via immunoSEQ multiplex PCR, lists solely in-frame clones and lacks some. D and trimming come from the DNA, and the V and J calls and clone size come from that table. The sample shows approximately 89,000 clones, roughly 84% of them seen only once. This chain joins TRBV19 and TRBJ2-1; 11 bases map to TRBD2. The receptor comes from a woman in her seventies with acute or convalescent COVID-19. Sequencing used peripheral blood. CDR3 amino acids: CASSRLAGLNNEQFF. The CDR3 coding sequence is TGTGCCAGTAGTCGACTAGCGGGACTGAACAATGAGCAGTTCTTC.